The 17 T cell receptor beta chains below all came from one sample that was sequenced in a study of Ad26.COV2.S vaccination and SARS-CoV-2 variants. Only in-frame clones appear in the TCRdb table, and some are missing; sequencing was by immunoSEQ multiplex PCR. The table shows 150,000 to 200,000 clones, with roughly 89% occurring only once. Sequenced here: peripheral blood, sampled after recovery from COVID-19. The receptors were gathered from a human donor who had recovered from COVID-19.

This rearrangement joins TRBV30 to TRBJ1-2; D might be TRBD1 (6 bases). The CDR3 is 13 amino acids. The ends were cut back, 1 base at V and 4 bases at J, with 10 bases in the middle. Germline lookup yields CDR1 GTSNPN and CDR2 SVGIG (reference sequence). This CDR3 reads CAWSAGASYGYTF. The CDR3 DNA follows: TGTGCCTGGAGTGCAGGGGCGAGCTATGGCTACACCTTC.

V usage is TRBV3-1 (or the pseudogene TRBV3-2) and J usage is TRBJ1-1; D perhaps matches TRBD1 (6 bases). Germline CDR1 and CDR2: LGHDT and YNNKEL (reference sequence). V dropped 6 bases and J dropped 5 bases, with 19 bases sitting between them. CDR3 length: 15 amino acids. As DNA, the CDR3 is TGTGCCAGCAGTTCCTCAGGGGTTGGGGGGACTGAAGCTTTCTTT. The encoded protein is CASSSSGVGGTEAFF.

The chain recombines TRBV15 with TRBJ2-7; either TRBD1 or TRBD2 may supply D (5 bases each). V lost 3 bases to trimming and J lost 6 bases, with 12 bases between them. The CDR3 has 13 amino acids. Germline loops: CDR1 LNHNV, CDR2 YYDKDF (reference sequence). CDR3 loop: CATSSYGGIEQYF. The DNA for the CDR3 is TGTGCCACCAGCAGTTATGGGGGTATCGAGCAGTACTTC. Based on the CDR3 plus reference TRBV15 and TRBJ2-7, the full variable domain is DAMVIQNPRYQVTQFGKPVTLSCSQTLNHNVMYWYQQKSSQAPKLLFHYYDKDFNNEADTPDNFQSRRPNTSFCFLDIRSPGLGDTAMYLCATSSYGGIEQYFGPGTRLTVT.

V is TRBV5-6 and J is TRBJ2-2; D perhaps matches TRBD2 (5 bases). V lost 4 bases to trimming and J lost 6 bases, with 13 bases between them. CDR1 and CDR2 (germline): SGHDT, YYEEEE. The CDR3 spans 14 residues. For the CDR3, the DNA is TGTGCCAGCAGCCCTGGACTGTCCCCCGGGGAGCTGTTTTTT. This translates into CASSPGLSPGELFF.

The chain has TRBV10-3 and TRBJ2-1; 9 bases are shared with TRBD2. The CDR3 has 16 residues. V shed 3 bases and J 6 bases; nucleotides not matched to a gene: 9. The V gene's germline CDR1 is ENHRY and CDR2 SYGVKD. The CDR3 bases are TGTGCCATCAGTGACTTGTTAAGCGGGAGGACCAATGAGCAGTTCTTC. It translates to CAISDLLSGRTNEQFF.

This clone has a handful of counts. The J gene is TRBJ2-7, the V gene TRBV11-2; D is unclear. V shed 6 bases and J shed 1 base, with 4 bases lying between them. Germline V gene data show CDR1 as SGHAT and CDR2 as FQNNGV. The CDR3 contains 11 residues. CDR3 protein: CASSKSYEQYF. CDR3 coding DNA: TGTGCCAGCAGTAAGTCCTACGAGCAGTACTTC.

This CDR3 is CASSPPVTPLYEQYF. In DNA form, the CDR3 reads TGTGCCAGCTCACCACCTGTGACACCTCTTTACGAGCAGTACTTC. V is TRBV18 and J is TRBJ2-7; D not certain. This CDR3 contains 15 residues. Trimming removed 0 bases at V and 4 bases at J, with 13 bases between. Germline assignment: CDR1 KGHSH and CDR2 LQKENI.

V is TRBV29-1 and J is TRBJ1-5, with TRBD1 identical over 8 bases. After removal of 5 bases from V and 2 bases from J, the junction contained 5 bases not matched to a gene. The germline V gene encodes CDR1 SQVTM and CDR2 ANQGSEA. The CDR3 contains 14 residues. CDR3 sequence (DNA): TGCAGCGTTCGGCAGGGGGCGGGCAATCAGCCCCAGCATTTT. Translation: CSVRQGAGNQPQHF.

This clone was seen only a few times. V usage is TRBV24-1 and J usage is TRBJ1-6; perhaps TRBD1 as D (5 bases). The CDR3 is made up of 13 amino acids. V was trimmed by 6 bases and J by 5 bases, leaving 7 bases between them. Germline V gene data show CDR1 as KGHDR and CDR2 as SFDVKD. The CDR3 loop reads CATSRGDNSPLHF. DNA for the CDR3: TGTGCCACCAGTCGAGGGGATAATTCACCCCTCCACTTT.

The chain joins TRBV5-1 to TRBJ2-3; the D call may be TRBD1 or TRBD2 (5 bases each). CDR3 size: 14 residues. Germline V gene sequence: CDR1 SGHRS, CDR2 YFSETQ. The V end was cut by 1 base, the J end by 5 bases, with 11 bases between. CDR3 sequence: CASSLSGPGDTQYF. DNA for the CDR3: TGCGCCAGCAGCTTGTCGGGGCCGGGAGATACGCAGTATTTT.

DNA of the CDR3: TGTGCCAGCAGCTCACGGACAGGTAGAGATGGCTACACCTTC. Translation gives CASSSRTGRDGYTF. This chain uses TRBV9 with TRBJ1-2; the match to TRBD1 covers 7 bases. With 4 bases clipped from V and 6 bases from J, the junction kept 9 bases outside the gene matches. The CDR3 loop spans 14 amino acids. Germline values: CDR1 SGDLS, CDR2 YYNGEE.

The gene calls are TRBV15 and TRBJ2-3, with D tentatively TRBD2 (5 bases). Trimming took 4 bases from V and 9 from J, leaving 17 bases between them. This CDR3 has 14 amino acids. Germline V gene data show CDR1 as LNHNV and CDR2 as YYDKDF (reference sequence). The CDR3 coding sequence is TGTGCCACCAGCAACTCCGGGATTTCCAAGACGCAGTATTTT. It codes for CATSNSGISKTQYF.

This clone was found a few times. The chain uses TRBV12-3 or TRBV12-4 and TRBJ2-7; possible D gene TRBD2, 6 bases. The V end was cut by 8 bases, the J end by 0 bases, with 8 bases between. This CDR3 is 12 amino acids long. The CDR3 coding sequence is TGTGCCAGCGGCGGGATCTCCTACGAGCAGTACTTC. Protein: CASGGISYEQYF.

The CDR3 sequence: CASSEYRDRNEQFF. The CDR3 bases are TGTGCCAGCAGTGAATACAGGGACAGGAATGAGCAGTTCTTC. The gene calls are TRBV25-1 and TRBJ2-1; 8 bases are shared with TRBD1. Losses at the gene ends were 0 bases for V and 7 bases for J; bases not matched to a gene: 2. Germline CDR1 MGHDK, CDR2 SYGVNS. This CDR3 comprises 14 residues.

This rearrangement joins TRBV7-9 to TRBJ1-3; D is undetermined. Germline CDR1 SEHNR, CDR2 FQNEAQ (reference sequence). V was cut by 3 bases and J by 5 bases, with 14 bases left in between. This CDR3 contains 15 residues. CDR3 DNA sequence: TGTGCCAGCAGCTTCTCACGGGAGGGAAGAAACACCATATATTTT. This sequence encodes CASSFSREGRNTIYF.

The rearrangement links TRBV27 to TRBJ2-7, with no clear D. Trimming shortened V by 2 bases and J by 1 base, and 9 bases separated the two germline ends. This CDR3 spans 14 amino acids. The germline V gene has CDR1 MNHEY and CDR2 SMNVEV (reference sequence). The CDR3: CASSLLPGSYEQYF. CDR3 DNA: TGTGCCAGCAGTTTACTTCCAGGTTCCTACGAGCAGTACTTC.

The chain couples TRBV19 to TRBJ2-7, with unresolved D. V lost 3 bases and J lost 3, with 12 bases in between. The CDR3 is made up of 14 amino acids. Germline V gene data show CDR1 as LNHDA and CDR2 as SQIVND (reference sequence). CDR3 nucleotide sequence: TGTGCCAGTAGTATTAAGGAAGGGATCTACGAGCAGTACTTC. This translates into CASSIKEGIYEQYF.